The subject of this entry is one TCR beta chain. The CDR3 is made up of 17 amino acids. The V gene's germline CDR1 is KGHDR and CDR2 SFDVKD. Trimming cost V 2 bases and J 1 base, with 14 bases left between them. The sample belongs to a study of blood T cell repertoires in COVID-19. Clones were read by immunoSEQ multiplex PCR, and TCRdb kept only the in-frame ones, dropping some. Of roughly 100,000 clones in the sample, 65% to 90% were seen once. The genes are TRBV24-1 and TRBJ2-1, with TRBD1 as a possible D gene (6 bases). Specimen: peripheral blood. The sequence derives from a man aged 60-69 years with acute or convalescent COVID-19. The CDR3 loop reads CATSDSSGTHSYNEQFF. The DNA for the CDR3 is TGTGCCACCAGTGATTCATCCGGGACACATTCCTACAATGAGCAGTTCTTC.